A selection of T cell receptor beta chains follows, all from one sample in a study of T cells in Graves' hyperthyroidism and ophthalmopathy. TCRdb ran MiXCR on the multiplex PCR reads and lists one entry per CDR3 protein. Here the sample spans approximately 25,000 distinct CDR3 sequences, over 35% being singletons. Sequencing input: blood. The receptors derive from a woman in her thirties with Graves' hyperthyroidism. The CDR3 runs from the conserved cysteine through the conserved F or W. A D gene is named only where the DNA matches it firmly. Clone size is shown for a subset of rows, as once, few, many or a class of expanded clone.

CDR3	DNA	J	D	V	size
CASRPWAYNEQFF	TGTGCCAGCAGGCCCTGGGCCTACAATGAGCAGTTCTTC	TRBJ2-1	-	TRBV2	-
CASSWTGPMNTEAFF	TGCGCCAGCAGCTGGACAGGGCCCATGAACACTGAAGCTTTCTTT	TRBJ1-1	TRBD1	TRBV5-1	once
CASSGLAGARDTQYF	TGTGCCAGTAGTGGACTAGCGGGAGCGAGAGATACGCAGTATTTT	TRBJ2-3	TRBD2	TRBV19	-
CASSLFGQPQHF	TGTGCCAGCAGTTTATTTGGTCAGCCCCAGCATTTT	TRBJ1-5	-	TRBV28	many
CASSGTSGDNEQFF	TGTGCCAGCAGTGGGACTAGCGGAGACAATGAGCAGTTCTTC	TRBJ2-1	TRBD2	TRBV2	-
CASSFPGNQPQHF	TGTGCCAGCAGCTTCCCAGGTAATCAGCCCCAGCATTTT	TRBJ1-5	-	TRBV7-2	large
CASSDSGNTEAFF	TGCGCCAGCAGTGATTCGGGGAACACTGAAGCTTTCTTT	TRBJ1-1	-	TRBV10-1	-
CASSVSHGRHYEQYF	TGTGCCAGCAGCGTAAGTCACGGGAGACACTACGAGCAGTACTTC	TRBJ2-7	-	TRBV9	medium-sized
CSAREVTGSYGYTF	TGCAGTGCTAGAGAGGTGACAGGGAGCTATGGCTACACCTTC	TRBJ1-2	TRBD1	TRBV20-1	medium-sized
CSVAGGGLSNTEAF	TGCAGCGTAGCCGGGGGGGGCCTATCGAACACTGAAGCTTTC	TRBJ2-6	TRBD2	TRBV29-1	-
CASSLGLGQYF	TGTGCCAGCAGCTTAGGGCTCGGGCAGTACTTC	TRBJ2-7	-	TRBV11-2	many
CASSLGYEQYF	TGTGCCAGCAGTTTGGGATACGAGCAGTACTTC	TRBJ2-7	-	TRBV6-6	-
CAWVPGQGVSSPLHF	TGTGCCTGGGTTCCGGGACAGGGGGTTAGTTCACCCCTCCACTTT	TRBJ1-6	TRBD1	TRBV30	-
CASSIGSDVRIYNYGYTF	TGTGCCAGTAGTATAGGATCGGACGTGCGGATTTATAACTATGGCTACACCTTC	TRBJ1-2	-	TRBV19	-
CASSIKVAGELFF	TGTGCCAGTAGTATTAAGGTGGCCGGGGAGCTGTTTTTT	TRBJ2-2	-	TRBV19	-
CASSYNSGGEQYF	TGTGCCAGCAGTTACAATTCTGGGGGCGAGCAGTACTTC	TRBJ2-7	-	TRBV6-5	-
CASRAGGPYDEYF	TGCGCCAGCAGAGCGGGAGGCCCTTACGATGAGTACTTC	TRBJ2-7	TRBD2	TRBV5-1	-
CASSLGLAGGGNEQFF	TGCGCCAGCAGCTTGGGTCTAGCGGGGGGGGGTAATGAGCAGTTCTTC	TRBJ2-1	TRBD2	TRBV5-1	many
CSARGGYSYEQYF	TGCAGTGCTAGAGGCGGTTATTCCTACGAGCAGTACTTC	TRBJ2-7	-	TRBV20-1	-
CASSESGSLNTEAFF	TGCGCCAGCAGTGAGTCGGGAAGCTTGAACACTGAAGCTTTCTTT	TRBJ1-1	-	TRBV10-1	many